This is a list of T cell receptor beta chains from one sample in a study of OX40 agonist ivuxolimab in advanced cancers. Sequencing used immunoSEQ multiplex PCR; TCRdb keeps in-frame clones, though not all of them. Of roughly 50,000 clones listed, 85% to 90% were seen once; the top ten hold more than 1.3%. Specimen: CD4+ or CD8+ T cells sorted from blood, collected in a trial of the OX40 agonist ivuxolimab. The receptor source for this set is an adult with an advanced solid tumor such as melanoma, head and neck, liver or kidney cancer. The CDR3 runs from the conserved cysteine through the conserved F or W. Each record gives: V gene, D gene, J gene, clone size, CDR3 DNA, CDR3 protein. The D gene is left open where the match is weak. Size is omitted from some rows. Given values are once, few, many or a class for expanded clones.

>TRBV5-1|-|TRBJ2-1|-
TGCGCCAGCAGCTTCGGGGGACACAATGAGCAGTTCTTC
CASSFGGHNEQFF
>TRBV1|-|TRBJ2-7|-
TGCACCAGCAGCCAGGTTAAACACCGACAAGGGCATGTATACGACGAGCAGTACTTC
CTSSQVKHRQGHVYDEQYF
>TRBV6-6|-|TRBJ1-2|-
TGTGCCAGCTCAAAGGGTTTGGGGGGCTACACCTTC
CASSKGLGGYTF
>TRBV27|-|TRBJ1-1|-
TGTGCCAGCAGTTTTAGAGGGGGGAACACTGAAGCTTTCTTT
CASSFRGGNTEAFF
>TRBV6-6|-|TRBJ1-5|-
TGTGCCAGCAGTTACACAGGGATCGGACAGCCCCAGCATTTT
CASSYTGIGQPQHF
>TRBV30|TRBD1|TRBJ1-1|-
TGTGCCCGGGTTGACAGGGCGAACACTGAAGCTTTCTTT
CARVDRANTEAFF
>TRBV11-2|TRBD1|TRBJ1-4|-
TGTGCCAGCAGCTCCGGGACAGTGAATAATGAAAAACTGTTTTTT
CASSSGTVNNEKLFF
>TRBV7-9|TRBD1|TRBJ2-7|-
TGTGCCAGCAGCCTCGCGGGACAGGGGTACGAGCAGTACTTC
CASSLAGQGYEQYF
>TRBV27|-|TRBJ2-7|-
TGTGCCAGCAGTTTATCGCAGGGACCCAGTCAGTACTTC
CASSLSQGPSQYF
>TRBV7-9|-|TRBJ1-1|once
TGTGCCAGCAGCCTCGGATTCGTGGGTTTCTTT
CASSLGFVGFF
>TRBV5-4|-|TRBJ1-4|-
TGTGCCAGCAGCTTGCGAGATGAAAAACTGTTTTTT
CASSLRDEKLFF
>TRBV6-4|TRBD1|TRBJ2-3|-
TGTGCCAGCAGTGACGTTTGGGGACAGGGTGGCACAGATACGCAGTATTTT
CASSDVWGQGGTDTQYF
>TRBV19|TRBD1|TRBJ1-2|-
TGTGCCAGTAGTGACACTGGACAGGATGGAAGCTACACCTTC
CASSDTGQDGSYTF
>TRBV19|-|TRBJ2-7|-
TGTGCCAGTAGTATAGGTACAGCCTACGAGCAGTACTTC
CASSIGTAYEQYF
>TRBV10-3|TRBD1|TRBJ2-7|-
TGTGCCTCAGAGACGCGGACAGGGAACCACGAGCAGTACTTC
CASETRTGNHEQYF
>TRBV5-4|TRBD1|TRBJ1-2|-
TGTGCCAGCAGCTTTTCCGGGACAGGGGACTACACCTTC
CASSFSGTGDYTF
>TRBV19|TRBD1|TRBJ1-2|few
TGTGCCAGTAGCGACAGGGCCTCGGGTGGCTACACCTTC
CASSDRASGGYTF
>TRBV27|TRBD2|TRBJ2-2|once
TGTGCCAGCAGTCTTTCCCCGGCGGGGGGGCCAGCTGGGGGCACCGGGGAGCTGTTTTTT
CASSLSPAGGPAGGTGELFF
>TRBV18|-|TRBJ1-1|-
TGTGCCAGCTCACCACTGGCGTCTCAGGGGAACACTGAAGCTTTCTTT
CASSPLASQGNTEAFF
>TRBV12-5|-|TRBJ2-1|once
TGTGCTAGTGGCCCCGACAGGACGGAGCAGTTCTTC
CASGPDRTEQFF
>TRBV28|-|TRBJ1-3|-
TGTGCCAGCATCCGGGCCCCTGAAAACACCATATATTTT
CASIRAPENTIYF
>TRBV7-2|-|TRBJ2-7|-
TGTGCCAGCAGCTGGAAGAGCGGAGGGGACGGGAACTACGAGCAGTACTTC
CASSWKSGGDGNYEQYF
>TRBV30|-|TRBJ2-5|once
TGTGCCTGGAAGGCGCTTCGGGGGTCTGAGACCCAGTACTTC
CAWKALRGSETQYF
>TRBV19|TRBD1|TRBJ2-4|few
TGTGCCAGTAGTAAGGGACAGGTGGGGGCCGACAAAAACATTCAGTACTTC
CASSKGQVGADKNIQYF
>TRBV1|-|TRBJ1-3|-
TGCACCAGCAGCCCACCAGGTAATGAGTTAAGGATATATGGAAACACCATATATTTT
CTSSPPGNELRIYGNTIYF
>TRBV11-2|-|TRBJ2-1|-
TGTGCCAGCAGTCCTGGGGGAGGCAATGAGCAGTTCTTC
CASSPGGGNEQFF
>TRBV5-1|-|TRBJ2-1|-
TGCGCCAGCAGTACGGACACCACCTACAATGAGCAGTTCTTC
CASSTDTTYNEQFF
>TRBV5-1|-|TRBJ2-7|-
TGCGCCAGCGGGGAAAATTACGAGCAGTACTTC
CASGENYEQYF
>TRBV10-3|-|TRBJ2-3|-
TGTGCCATCAAGACGGGACTTTCAAGCACAGATACGCAGTATTTT
CAIKTGLSSTDTQYF
>TRBV19|TRBD1|TRBJ1-1|-
TGTGCCAGTAGTATCTTGTCAGTTGCGGGACAGAAAAACACTGAAGCTTTCTTT
CASSILSVAGQKNTEAFF
>TRBV29-1|TRBD2|TRBJ2-3|-
TGCAGCGTTGTAGGACTAGCGGGAGCGGGAGATACGCAGTATTTT
CSVVGLAGAGDTQYF